Each of the 31 T cell receptor beta chains below was sequenced from the same sample in a study of CD8 T cells in ankylosing spondylitis. A single record per CDR3 protein comes from TCRdb applying MiXCR to the 5' RACE reads. The table records some 220,000 distinct CDR3 sequences, over 7% of them present only once. The sequenced material came from blood, either unsorted or a sorted T cell fraction (not recorded which). These receptor sequences come from a female donor with ankylosing spondylitis or in good health (not recorded which).

There are a few counts of this clonotype. Written as DNA, the CDR3 is TGTGCCAGCAGCCCCTCCGAGAGGCGGAATGAAAAACTGTTTTTT. Amino acid sequence: CASSPSERRNEKLFF. The gene calls are TRBV7-9 and TRBJ1-4; D is undetermined. The germline V and J ends were trimmed by 5 bases and 5 bases, with 15 bases remaining between them. The CDR3 runs 15 residues. The germline V gene encodes CDR1 SEHNR and CDR2 FQNEAQ (reference sequence).

Only a few counts were recorded for this clonotype. This sequence joins TRBV4-3 and TRBJ1-1, with D uncertain. Trimming removed 1 base from V and 6 bases from J, with 12 bases in between. The germline V gene has CDR1 LGHNA and CDR2 YSLEER. This CDR3 comprises 14 residues. For the CDR3, the DNA is TGCGCCAGCAGCCAAGGCCTAGTAACCTCTGAAGCTTTCTTT. The encoded protein is CASSQGLVTSEAFF.

The table lists this clonotype with many counts. The chain couples TRBV29-1 to TRBJ2-1; 9 bases match TRBD1. The CDR3 loop spans 12 amino acids. V gave up 7 bases and J gave up 6 bases; unmatched junction bases: 4. CDR1 SQVTM and CDR2 ANQGSEA come from the germline V gene. CDR3 loop: CSGGQGGNEQFF. The CDR3 DNA reads as TGCAGCGGGGGACAGGGAGGCAATGAGCAGTTCTTC.

This clonotype was detected many times. The V call is TRBV5-1, the J call TRBJ1-2; 7 nucleotides align to TRBD1. This CDR3 has 13 residues. Germline V gives CDR1 SGHRS, CDR2 YFSETQ. V lost 3 bases to trimming and J lost 7 bases; unmatched junction nucleotides: 6. The CDR3 DNA sequence: TGCGCCAGCAGCTCGGGACAGCTTGTTGGCTACACCTTC. It encodes CASSSGQLVGYTF.

The rearrangement joins TRBV20-1 to TRBJ1-5, with D unresolved. V was pared by 6 bases and J by 4 bases, with 10 bases between. The CDR3 is made up of 12 amino acids. In germline, CDR1 is DFQATT, CDR2 SNEGSKA (reference sequence). CDR3 DNA sequence: TGCAGTGCGCGGCACTCGAATCAGCCCCAGCATTTT. It codes for CSARHSNQPQHF.

This clonotype has ten or more counts. The CDR3 DNA is TGTGCCAGCAGCCCCCAGAGGATTTCCGGGGAGCTGTTTTTT. This gives the protein CASSPQRISGELFF. The chain combines TRBV7-2 with TRBJ2-2; D not resolved. Germline values: CDR1 SGHTA, CDR2 FQGNSA. The V and J ends lost 5 bases and 6 bases respectively, with 13 bases between them. The CDR3 runs to 14 residues.

In this sample, this clonotype turned up many times. This chain links TRBV27 with TRBJ2-1, with 8 bases that match TRBD1. The germline V gene has CDR1 MNHEY and CDR2 SMNVEV (reference sequence). V lost 6 bases, J lost 7 bases, and 5 bases stayed unmatched. The CDR3 consists of 13 residues. CDR3 amino acids: CASRSRGPNEQFF. Here the CDR3 DNA reads TGTGCCAGCAGAAGCAGGGGGCCGAATGAGCAGTTCTTC.

As for this clonotype: One end of the junction does not line up with germline, which may come from a read error. The chain joins TRBV27 to TRBJ2-7; perhaps TRBD1 as D (6 bases). Germline V gene data show CDR1 as MNHEY and CDR2 as SMNVEV (reference sequence). The CDR3 runs to 13 residues. The CDR3 spells CAGSFLDSYEQYF. CDR3 DNA sequence: TGTGCCGGCAGTTTTTTGGACAGTTACGAGCAGTACTTC.

This clonotype was recorded at least ten times. V and J are TRBV5-4 and TRBJ2-1; D gene unclear. V was pared by 0 bases and J by 7 bases, with 11 bases between. This CDR3 contains 14 residues. The V gene's germline CDR1 is SGHNT and CDR2 YYREEE (reference sequence). The CDR3: CASSLAGVGNEQFF. Written as DNA, the CDR3 is TGTGCCAGCAGCTTGGCCGGAGTTGGGAATGAGCAGTTCTTC.

This chain links TRBV3-1 with TRBJ1-1, with D unresolved. Looked up from germline, CDR1 is LGHDT and CDR2 is YNNKEL (reference sequence). The CDR3 has 13 residues. Trimming removed 3 bases from V and 1 base from J, with 6 bases in between. CDR3 nucleotide sequence: TGTGCCAGCAGCCATGAGGGGAACACTGAAGCTTTCTTT. Translating gives CASSHEGNTEAFF.

This chain joins TRBV7-2 and TRBJ2-5, with D possibly matching TRBD1 (6 bases). The V end lost 6 bases, the J end lost 1 base, and 15 bases lay between the germline ends. Germline assignment: CDR1 SGHTA and CDR2 FQGNSA. This CDR3 has 15 amino acids. In nucleotides, the CDR3 is TGTGCCAGCAGTTACAGGGTGAGCAGCCAAGAGACCCAGTACTTC. This gives the protein CASSYRVSSQETQYF.

This clonotype was counted at least ten times. The gene calls are TRBV11-2 and TRBJ2-7, with D possibly TRBD2 on 6 matching bases. The CDR3 length is 17 residues. Germline CDR1 reads SGHAT; CDR2 reads FQNNGV. Trimming pared 0 bases from V and 4 bases from J, leaving 19 bases between. CDR3 DNA sequence: TGTGCCAGCAGCTTAGACATATACGGCGGGGTCGGGTACGAGCAGTACTTC. This codes for CASSLDIYGGVGYEQYF. Together with reference TRBV11-2 and TRBJ2-7, the CDR3 gives the full variable domain: EAGVAQSPRYKIIEKRQSVAFWCNPISGHATLYWYQQILGQGPKLLIQFQNNGVVDDSQLPKDRFSAERLKGVDSTLKIQPAKLEDSAVYLCASSLDIYGGVGYEQYFGPGTRLTVT.

At least ten counts were recorded for this clonotype. The V and J genes are TRBV25-1 and TRBJ2-6; the match to TRBD2 covers 7 bases. This CDR3 contains 16 residues. Germline V gene sequence: CDR1 MGHDK, CDR2 SYGVNS. V lost 1 base and J lost 2; bases outside the gene matches: 2. This CDR3 reads CASSELRGTGANVLTF. In DNA form, the CDR3 reads TGTGCCAGCAGTGAATTGCGGGGGACTGGGGCCAACGTCCTGACTTTC.

This clonotype was picked up many times. This chain joins TRBV28 and TRBJ2-5; 7 nucleotides match TRBD2. The ends lost 11 bases at V and 10 bases at J; junction bases unmatched: 13. Germline-derived CDR1 and CDR2 are MDHEN and SYDVKM. The CDR3 is 12 amino acids. In nucleotides, the CDR3 is TGTGCCCACGGGGGAGGGGTCAGGGACCAGTACTTC. As protein: CAHGGGVRDQYF.

This clonotype was seen ten or more times. The chain uses TRBV20-1 and TRBJ1-1; perhaps TRBD1 as D (6 bases). The ends were cut back, 2 bases at V and 0 bases at J, with 10 bases in the middle. The CDR3 sequence is 14 residues long. The germline gives CDR1 DFQATT, CDR2 SNEGSKA (reference sequence). The CDR3 spells CSARTGRLNTEAFF. The CDR3 DNA reads as TGCAGTGCTAGAACAGGGAGGTTGAACACTGAAGCTTTCTTT.

This clonotype was detected many times. This sequence joins TRBV20-1 and TRBJ2-7; a possible D gene is TRBD1 (5 bases). CDR1 DFQATT and CDR2 SNEGSKA come from the germline V gene (reference sequence). V dropped 2 bases and J dropped 5 bases, with 19 bases sitting between them. The CDR3 is 15 amino acids. Written as DNA, the CDR3 is TGCAGTGCTAGACACTTCGGTGGCAGGGCCCACGAGCAGTACTTC. Amino acids: CSARHFGGRAHEQYF.

Concerning this clonotype itself: This sequence may be a read error, since a much larger clone differs from it by one base. J is TRBJ2-7 and V is TRBV20-1; 7 nucleotides align to TRBD1. CDR1 is DFQATT, CDR2 SNEGSKA, per germline (reference sequence). CDR3 length: 14 residues. DNA of the CDR3: TGCAGTGCCTGGGACAGCCGAAACACCTACAAGCAGTACTTC. Its translation is CSAWDSRNTYKQYF.

At least ten counts were recorded for this clonotype. The CDR3 DNA is TGCAGTGCTAGAGATCGGTCTCTTGGGACTAGCGGCAATGAGCAGTTCTTC. This encodes CSARDRSLGTSGNEQFF. This sequence joins TRBV20-1 and TRBJ2-1; 11 bases fit TRBD2. Per germline, CDR1 DFQATT and CDR2 SNEGSKA (reference sequence). Unmatched junction bases numbered 10, after V lost 0 bases and J lost 6 bases. The CDR3 runs 17 residues.

The rearrangement joins TRBV5-4 to TRBJ2-3, with TRBD2 matching 14 bases. Germline CDR1 reads SGHNT; CDR2 reads YYREEE (reference sequence). The CDR3 has 18 residues. With 3 bases clipped from V and 2 bases from J, the junction kept 8 bases outside the gene matches. DNA of the CDR3: TGTGCCAGCAGCTGGGGACTAGCGGGAGAAGGGCCCACAGATACGCAGTATTTT. Its protein is CASSWGLAGEGPTDTQYF. The full variable domain, completed using reference TRBV5-4 and TRBJ2-3, is ETGVTQSPTHLIKTRGQQVTLRCSSQSGHNTVSWYQQALGQGPQFIFQYYREEENGRGNFPPRFSGLQFPNYSSELNVNALELDDSALYLCASSWGLAGEGPTDTQYFGPGTRLTVL.

The sample holds many counts of this clonotype. This chain links TRBV25-1 with TRBJ1-5, with D maybe TRBD1 (5 bases). V gave up 6 bases and J gave up 4 bases, with 13 bases separating them. Germline V gene lookup returns CDR1 MGHDK and CDR2 SYGVNS. This CDR3 contains 14 residues. CDR3 DNA sequence: TGTGCCAGCAGAGCGCAGGGTTGGAATCAGCCCCAGCATTTT. This sequence encodes CASRAQGWNQPQHF.

This clonotype was seen repeatedly, ten times or more. This chain connects TRBV20-1 to TRBJ2-5; TRBD2 might be the D (5 bases). CDR1 and CDR2 from the germline V gene are DFQATT and SNEGSKA (reference sequence). This CDR3 region has 13 residues. V was shortened by 1 base and J by 4 bases, with 10 bases between the two germline ends. The CDR3 region is CSARGGLAETQYF. CDR3 in DNA: TGCAGTGCTAGAGGAGGGCTAGCAGAGACCCAGTACTTC.

In this sample, this clonotype turned up many times. The rearrangement uses TRBV12-3 or TRBV12-4 and TRBJ1-3; no clear D. This CDR3 contains 15 residues. Trimming removed 1 base from V and 0 bases from J, with 7 bases in between. In nucleotides, the CDR3 is TGTGCCAGCAGTTTAGACAGAGCCTCTGGAAACACCATATATTTT. Its protein product is CASSLDRASGNTIYF.

This clonotype has a count of ten or more. CDR3 nucleotide sequence: TGCGCCAGCAGCGAAGACCCACATCGAAATGAGCAGTTCTTC. It translates to CASSEDPHRNEQFF. The V call is TRBV5-1, the J call TRBJ2-1, with D unclear. Between the trimmed V and J ends, which lost 4 bases and 7 bases, there was a span of 15 bases. Germline loops: CDR1 SGHRS, CDR2 YFSETQ. This CDR3 is 14 amino acids long.

The chain links TRBV7-9 to TRBJ2-5, with 7 bases fitting TRBD1. The germline CDR1 and CDR2 sequences are SEHNR and FQNEAQ (reference sequence). V shed 5 bases and J 5 bases; nucleotides not matched to a gene: 11. The CDR3 is made up of 15 amino acids. DNA for the CDR3: TGTGCCAGCAGCCCACTCGACAGGGTATACGAGACCCAGTACTTC. Translated, it gives CASSPLDRVYETQYF. Full variable domain (outside the CDR3, taken from reference TRBV7-9 and TRBJ2-5): DTGVSQNPRHKITKRGQNVTFRCDPISEHNRLYWYRQTLGQGPEFLTYFQNEAQLEKSRLLSDRFSAERPKGSFSTLEIQRTEQGDSAMYLCASSPLDRVYETQYFGPGTRLLVL.

This clonotype was picked up many times. This sequence joins TRBV10-3 and TRBJ1-1; the D gene is possibly TRBD1 (5 bases). Germline V gene sequence: CDR1 ENHRY, CDR2 SYGVKD. V was trimmed by 4 bases and J by 1 base, leaving 13 bases between them. CDR3 size: 15 residues. The CDR3 DNA follows: TGTGCCATCAGTGGGACAAGATCATCGAACACTGAAGCTTTCTTT. Its protein is CAISGTRSSNTEAFF.

This clonotype was found a few times. The gene calls are TRBV19 and TRBJ2-2, with D maybe TRBD1 (5 bases). Germline CDR1 LNHDA, CDR2 SQIVND (reference sequence). Deletions cut 4 bases from V and 1 base from J, with 10 bases between. The CDR3 has 15 residues. For the CDR3, the DNA is TGTGCCAGTAGTAAGACAGCTGGGAACACCGGGGAGCTGTTTTTT. Residues: CASSKTAGNTGELFF.

In its sample, this clonotype was seen many times. J is TRBJ1-2 and V is TRBV3-1; no definite D call. V lost 1 base, J lost 1 base, and 7 bases lay in between. Germline lookup yields CDR1 LGHDT and CDR2 YNNKEL (reference sequence). The CDR3 is 14 amino acids. The CDR3 nucleotides are TGTGCCAGCAGCCAAGGGAGGCTTAACTATGGCTACACCTTC. The encoded protein is CASSQGRLNYGYTF.

This clonotype was seen ten or more times. This chain uses TRBV7-8 with TRBJ2-3; TRBD1 matches 9 bases. This CDR3 contains 15 residues. With 4 bases clipped from V and 3 bases from J, the junction kept 5 bases outside the gene matches. Germline V gene sequence: CDR1 SGHVS, CDR2 FQNEAQ. The CDR3 spells CASSSGQGLTDTQYF. As DNA, the CDR3 is TGTGCCAGCAGCTCCGGACAGGGGCTGACAGATACGCAGTATTTT.

This clonotype was detected many times. The J gene is TRBJ1-5, the V gene TRBV6-6, with a possible D match to TRBD1 (5 bases). With 6 bases removed from V and 5 bases from J, the gap between germline ends came to 11 bases. This CDR3 has 13 residues. Looked up from germline, CDR1 is MNHNY and CDR2 is SVGAGI (reference sequence). CDR3 nucleotides: TGTGCCAGCAGCCAGGGACCTCATCAGCCCCAGCATTTT. It encodes CASSQGPHQPQHF.

The table lists this clonotype with many counts. The chain links TRBV6-2 or TRBV6-3 to TRBJ2-6; D is undetermined. V was pared by 4 bases and J by 0 bases, with 10 bases between. The CDR3 spans 16 residues. Germline lookup yields CDR1 MNHEY and CDR2 SVGEGT. This chain's CDR3 is CASSFSRFSGANVLTF. The CDR3 nucleotides read TGTGCCAGCAGTTTCTCCCGGTTCTCTGGGGCCAACGTCCTGACTTTC.

This clonotype was detected many times. The rearrangement uses TRBV20-1 and TRBJ1-2, with a tentative D call TRBD1 (6 bases). Germline V gene data show CDR1 as DFQATT and CDR2 as SNEGSKA (reference sequence). The length of the CDR3 is 14 residues. The V gene lost 0 bases and the J gene lost 7 bases, with 15 bases spanning the gap. The CDR3 protein is CSARDSGGWGGYTF. CDR3 bases: TGCAGTGCTAGAGATTCCGGGGGCTGGGGTGGCTACACCTTC.